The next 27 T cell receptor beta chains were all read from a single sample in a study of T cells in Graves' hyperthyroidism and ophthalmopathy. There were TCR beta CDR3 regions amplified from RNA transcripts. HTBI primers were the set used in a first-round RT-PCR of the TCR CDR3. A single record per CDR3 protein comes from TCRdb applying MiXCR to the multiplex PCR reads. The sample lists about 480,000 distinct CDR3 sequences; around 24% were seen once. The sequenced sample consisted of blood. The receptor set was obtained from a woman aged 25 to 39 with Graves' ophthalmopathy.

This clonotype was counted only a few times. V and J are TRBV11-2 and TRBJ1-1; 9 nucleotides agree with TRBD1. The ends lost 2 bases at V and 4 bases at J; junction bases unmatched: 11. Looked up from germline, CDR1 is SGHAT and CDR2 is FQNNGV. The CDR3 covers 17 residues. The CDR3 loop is CASSLYFTGQGITEAFF. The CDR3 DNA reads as TGTGCCAGCAGCTTATATTTTACCGGACAGGGGATCACTGAAGCTTTCTTT.

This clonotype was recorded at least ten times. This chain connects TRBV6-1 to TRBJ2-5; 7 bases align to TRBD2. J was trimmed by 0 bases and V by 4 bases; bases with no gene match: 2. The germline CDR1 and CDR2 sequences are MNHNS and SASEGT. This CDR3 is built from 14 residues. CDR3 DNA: TGTGCCAGCAGTGGGCGGGAGTACCAAGAGACCCAGTACTTC. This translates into CASSGREYQETQYF.

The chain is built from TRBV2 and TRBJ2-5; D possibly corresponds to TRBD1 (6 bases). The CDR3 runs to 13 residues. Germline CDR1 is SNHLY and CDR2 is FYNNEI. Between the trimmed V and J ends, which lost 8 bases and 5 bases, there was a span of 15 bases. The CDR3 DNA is TGTGCCAGCGGGTGGCAGGGGATCGAGACCCAGTACTTC. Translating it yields CASGWQGIETQYF.

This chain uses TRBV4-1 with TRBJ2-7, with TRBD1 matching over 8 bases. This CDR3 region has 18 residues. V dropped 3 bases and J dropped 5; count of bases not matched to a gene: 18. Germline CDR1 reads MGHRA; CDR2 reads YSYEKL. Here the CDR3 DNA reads TGCGCCAGCAGCCAGGACGGTGGACCGGGACAGGAAAAACACGAGCAGTACTTC. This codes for CASSQDGGPGQEKHEQYF.

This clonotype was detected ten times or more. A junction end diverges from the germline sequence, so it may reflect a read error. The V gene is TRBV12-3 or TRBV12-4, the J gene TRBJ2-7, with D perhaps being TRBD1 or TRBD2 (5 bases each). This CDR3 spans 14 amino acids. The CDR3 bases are TGTGACAGCAGTCCCGGGACCCAACCGGAAGAGCAGTACTTC. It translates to CDSSPGTQPEEQYF.

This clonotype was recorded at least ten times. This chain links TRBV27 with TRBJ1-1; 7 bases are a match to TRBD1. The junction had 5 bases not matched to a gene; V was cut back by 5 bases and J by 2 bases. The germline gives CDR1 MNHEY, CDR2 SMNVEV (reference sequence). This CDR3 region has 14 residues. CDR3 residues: CASSPWDRNTEAFF. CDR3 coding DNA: TGTGCCAGCAGTCCATGGGACAGAAACACTGAAGCTTTCTTT.

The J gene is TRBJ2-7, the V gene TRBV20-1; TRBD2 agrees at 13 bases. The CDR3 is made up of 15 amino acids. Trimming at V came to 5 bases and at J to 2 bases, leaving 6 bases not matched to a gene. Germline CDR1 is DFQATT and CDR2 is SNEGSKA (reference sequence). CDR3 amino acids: CSAPRLAGGPYEQYF. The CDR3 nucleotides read TGCAGTGCTCCACGACTAGCGGGAGGCCCCTACGAGCAGTACTTC.

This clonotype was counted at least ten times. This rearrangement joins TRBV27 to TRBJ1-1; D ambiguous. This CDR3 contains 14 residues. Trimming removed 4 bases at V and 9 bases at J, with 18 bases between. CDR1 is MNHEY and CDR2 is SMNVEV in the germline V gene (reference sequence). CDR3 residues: CASSSNGGDRKAFF. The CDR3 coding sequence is TGTGCCAGCAGTTCGAACGGCGGCGATAGGAAAGCTTTCTTT.

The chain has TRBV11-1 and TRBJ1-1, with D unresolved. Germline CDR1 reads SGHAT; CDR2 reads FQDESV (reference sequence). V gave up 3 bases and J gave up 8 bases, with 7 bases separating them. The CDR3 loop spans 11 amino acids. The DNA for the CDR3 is TGTGCCAGCAGCTTGAAAGGGGAAGCTTTCTTT. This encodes CASSLKGEAFF.

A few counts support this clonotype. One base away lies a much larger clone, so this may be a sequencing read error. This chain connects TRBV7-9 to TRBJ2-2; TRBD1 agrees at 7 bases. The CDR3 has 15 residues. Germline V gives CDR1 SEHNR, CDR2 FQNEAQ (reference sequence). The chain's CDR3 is CAGRPGTANTGELFF. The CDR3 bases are TGTGCCGGCAGACCCGGGACAGCGAACACCGGGGAGCTGTTTTTT.

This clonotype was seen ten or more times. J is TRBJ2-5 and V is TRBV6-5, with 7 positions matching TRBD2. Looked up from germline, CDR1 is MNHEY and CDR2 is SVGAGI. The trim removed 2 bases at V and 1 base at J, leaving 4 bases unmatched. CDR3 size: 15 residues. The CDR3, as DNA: TGTGCCAGCAGTTACGGGGGGGGGTTCCAAGAGACCCAGTACTTC. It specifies CASSYGGGFQETQYF.

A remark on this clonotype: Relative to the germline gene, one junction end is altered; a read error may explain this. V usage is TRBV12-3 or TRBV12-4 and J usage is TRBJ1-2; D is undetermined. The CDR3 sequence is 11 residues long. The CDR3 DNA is TGTGCCGCAGAGGGCCTCTATGGGTACACCTTC. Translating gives CAAEGLYGYTF.

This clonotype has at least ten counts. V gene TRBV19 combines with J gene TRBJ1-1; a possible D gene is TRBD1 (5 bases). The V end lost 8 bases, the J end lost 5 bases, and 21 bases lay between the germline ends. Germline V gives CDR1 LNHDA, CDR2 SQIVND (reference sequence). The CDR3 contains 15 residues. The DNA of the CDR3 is TGTGCCAGTCGACAGACCCCCAAACTGGGTACTGAAGCTTTCTTT. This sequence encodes CASRQTPKLGTEAFF.

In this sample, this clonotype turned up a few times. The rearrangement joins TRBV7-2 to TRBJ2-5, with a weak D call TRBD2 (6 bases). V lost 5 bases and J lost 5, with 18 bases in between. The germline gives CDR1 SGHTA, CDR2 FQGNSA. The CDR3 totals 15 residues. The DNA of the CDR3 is TGTGCCAGCAGCCCACCGGGGGACCCAGTGGAGACCCAGTACTTC. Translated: CASSPPGDPVETQYF.

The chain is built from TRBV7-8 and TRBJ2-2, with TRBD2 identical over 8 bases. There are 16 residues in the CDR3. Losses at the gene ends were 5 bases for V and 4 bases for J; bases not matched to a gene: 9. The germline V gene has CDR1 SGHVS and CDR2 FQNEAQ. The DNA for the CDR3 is TGTGCCAGCAGCCCACGGGGGGGAGAGGGCACCGGGGAGCTGTTTTTT. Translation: CASSPRGGEGTGELFF.

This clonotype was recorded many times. This chain's CDR3 is CASQSNYGYTF. As DNA, the CDR3 is TGTGCCAGCCAGTCTAACTATGGCTACACCTTC. The V gene is TRBV28, the J gene TRBJ1-2; D not resolved. Germline CDR1 is MDHEN and CDR2 is SYDVKM. CDR3 length equals 11 residues. Trimming shortened V by 8 bases and J by 0 bases, and 4 bases separated the two germline ends.

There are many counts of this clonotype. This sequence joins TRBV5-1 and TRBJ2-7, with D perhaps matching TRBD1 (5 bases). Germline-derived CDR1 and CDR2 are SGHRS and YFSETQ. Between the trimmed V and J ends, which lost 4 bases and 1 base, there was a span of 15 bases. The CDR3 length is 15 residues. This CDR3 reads CASSINSGWSYEQYF. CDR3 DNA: TGCGCCAGCAGCATTAATTCAGGGTGGTCCTACGAGCAGTACTTC.

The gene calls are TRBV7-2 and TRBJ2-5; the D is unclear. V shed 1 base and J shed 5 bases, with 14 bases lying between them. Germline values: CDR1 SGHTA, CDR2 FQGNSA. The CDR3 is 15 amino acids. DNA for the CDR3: TGTGCCAGCAGCTTAGATAAGATATCTGCGGAGACCCAGTACTTC. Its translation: CASSLDKISAETQYF.

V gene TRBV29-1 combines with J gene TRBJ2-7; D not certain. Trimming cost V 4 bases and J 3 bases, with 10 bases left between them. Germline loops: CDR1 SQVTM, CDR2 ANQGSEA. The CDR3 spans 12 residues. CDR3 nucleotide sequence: TGCAGCGTTGGAAACACTTACTACGAGCAGTACTTC. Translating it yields CSVGNTYYEQYF.

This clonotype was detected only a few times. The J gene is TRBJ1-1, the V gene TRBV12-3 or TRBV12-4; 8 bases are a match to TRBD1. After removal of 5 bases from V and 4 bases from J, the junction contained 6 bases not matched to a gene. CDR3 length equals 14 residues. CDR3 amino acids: CASSPGGAGTEAFF. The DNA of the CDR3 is TGTGCCAGCAGTCCAGGGGGCGCGGGCACTGAAGCTTTCTTT.

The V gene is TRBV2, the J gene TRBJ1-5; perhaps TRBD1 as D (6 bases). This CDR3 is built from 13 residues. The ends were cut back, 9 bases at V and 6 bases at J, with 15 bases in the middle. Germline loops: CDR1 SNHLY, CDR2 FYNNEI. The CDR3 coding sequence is TGTGCCAGTACGGACAGCTGGAGTCAGCCCCAGCATTTT. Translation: CASTDSWSQPQHF.

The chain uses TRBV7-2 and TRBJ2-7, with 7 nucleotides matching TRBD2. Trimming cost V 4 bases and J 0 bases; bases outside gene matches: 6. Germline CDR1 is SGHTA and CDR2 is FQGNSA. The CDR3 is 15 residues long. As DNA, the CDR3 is TGTGCCAGCAGCTGGGACTATGGACTCTCCTACGAGCAGTACTTC. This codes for CASSWDYGLSYEQYF.

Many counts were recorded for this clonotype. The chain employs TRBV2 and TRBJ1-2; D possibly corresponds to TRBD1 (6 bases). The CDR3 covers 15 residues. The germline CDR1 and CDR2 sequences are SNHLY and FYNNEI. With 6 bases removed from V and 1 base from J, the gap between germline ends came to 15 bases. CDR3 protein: CASRPKQGYNYGYTF. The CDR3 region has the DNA TGTGCCAGCAGACCCAAACAGGGTTATAACTATGGCTACACCTTC. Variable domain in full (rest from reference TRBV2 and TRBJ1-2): EPEVTQTPSHQVTQMGQEVILRCVPISNHLYFYWYRQILGQKVEFLVSFYNNEISEKSEIFDDQFSVERPDGSNFTLKIRSTKLEDSAMYFCASRPKQGYNYGYTFGSGTRLTVV.

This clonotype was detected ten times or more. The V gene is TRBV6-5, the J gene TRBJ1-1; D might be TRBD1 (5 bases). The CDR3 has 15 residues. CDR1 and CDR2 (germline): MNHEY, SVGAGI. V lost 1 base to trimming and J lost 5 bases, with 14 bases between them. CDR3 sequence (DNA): TGTGCCAGCAGTTACTTACACGAGGAGGGGACTGAAGCTTTCTTT. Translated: CASSYLHEEGTEAFF.

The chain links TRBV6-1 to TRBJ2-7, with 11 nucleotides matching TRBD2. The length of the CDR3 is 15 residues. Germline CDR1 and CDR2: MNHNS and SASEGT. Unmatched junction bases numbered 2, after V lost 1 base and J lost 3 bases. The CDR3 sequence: CASSEVAGGYYEQYF. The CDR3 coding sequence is TGTGCCAGCAGTGAAGTAGCGGGAGGGTACTACGAGCAGTACTTC.

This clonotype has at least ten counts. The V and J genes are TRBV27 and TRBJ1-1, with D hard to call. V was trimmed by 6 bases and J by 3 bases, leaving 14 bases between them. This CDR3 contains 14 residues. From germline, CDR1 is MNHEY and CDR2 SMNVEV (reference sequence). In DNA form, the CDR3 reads TGTGCCAGCAGACTAGGAGGGTCACACACTGAAGCTTTCTTT. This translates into CASRLGGSHTEAFF.

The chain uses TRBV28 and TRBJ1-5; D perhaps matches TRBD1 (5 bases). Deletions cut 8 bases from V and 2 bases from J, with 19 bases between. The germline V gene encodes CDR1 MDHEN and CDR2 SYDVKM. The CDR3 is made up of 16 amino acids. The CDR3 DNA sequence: TGTGCCAGCTCCACTCCGGAGGCGACAGGCAATCAGCCCCAGCATTTT. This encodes CASSTPEATGNQPQHF.